Given below is one TCR beta chain in context. The germline V gene encodes CDR1 LGHDT and CDR2 YNNKEL (reference sequence). This CDR3 is 17 amino acids long. The V segment lost 0 bases and the J segment 7 bases; nucleotides outside the gene matches: 9. Sequenced by immunoSEQ multiplex PCR; TCRdb stores in-frame clones only, minus some. The table shows 100,000 or so clones, with roughly 82% occurring only once. This sample is drawn from a study of blood T cell repertoires in COVID-19. In the study overall: Spain, Italy and the United States supplied samples that represented acute and convalescent COVID-19. T cells, B-cell-depleted T cells, or PBMCs provided the cDNA or gDNA that served as material.

The sequence came from a man of 80 years or more with acute or convalescent COVID-19. This chain links TRBV3-1 (or the pseudogene TRBV3-2) with TRBJ1-6; 7 nucleotides agree with TRBD1. The sample was peripheral blood. CDR3 region: CASSQEWRQGVNSPLHF. CDR3 bases: TGTGCCAGCAGCCAAGAATGGCGTCAGGGGGTAAATTCACCCCTCCACTTT.